The 16 T cell receptor beta chains reported below all come from one sample, sequenced in a study of T cells after yellow fever vaccination. TCRdb fed the 5' RACE reads into MiXCR, producing one record per CDR3 protein. Here the sample spans roughly 250,000 distinct CDR3 sequences, 10% to 15% being singletons. Sample: CD4+ T cells sorted from PBMCs, taken 45 days after the yellow fever booster vaccination. The receptor set was obtained from a young man who received the YFV17D yellow fever vaccine.

This chain connects TRBV20-1 to TRBJ2-1, with TRBD2 matching over 7 bases. Looked up from germline, CDR1 is DFQATT and CDR2 is SNEGSKA (reference sequence). V lost 5 bases to trimming and J lost 3 bases; unmatched junction nucleotides: 10. The CDR3 length is 15 residues. CDR3 amino acids: CSASVTSDFYNEQFF. The CDR3 DNA follows: TGCAGTGCTTCGGTCACTAGCGACTTCTACAATGAGCAGTTCTTC.

This sequence joins TRBV20-1 and TRBJ2-1; the match to TRBD2 covers 7 bases. This CDR3 is built from 16 residues. V shed 6 bases and J 1 base; nucleotides not matched to a gene: 12. Germline V gives CDR1 DFQATT, CDR2 SNEGSKA (reference sequence). The CDR3 region is CSATYLRGRSYNEQFF. Written as DNA, the CDR3 is TGCAGTGCCACATACCTTCGCGGGAGATCCTACAATGAGCAGTTCTTC.

This clonotype came up a few times. The gene calls are TRBV5-5 and TRBJ2-5, with a tentative D call TRBD2 (6 bases). The germline V and J ends were trimmed by 4 bases and 0 bases, with 16 bases remaining between them. The CDR3 runs 16 residues. Germline V gene data show CDR1 as SGHKS and CDR2 as YYEKEE (reference sequence). This CDR3 is CASSHSGVADQETQYF. The DNA for the CDR3 is TGTGCCAGCAGCCACAGTGGGGTAGCGGACCAAGAGACCCAGTACTTC.

The J gene is TRBJ2-2, the V gene TRBV15; D ambiguous. The length of the CDR3 is 13 residues. CDR1 is LNHNV and CDR2 is YYDKDF in the germline V gene (reference sequence). The ends were cut back, 5 bases at V and 3 bases at J, with 7 bases in the middle. The CDR3 sequence: CATSAQDTGELFF. CDR3 nucleotides: TGTGCCACCAGCGCTCAGGACACCGGGGAGCTGTTTTTT.

The V call is TRBV5-1, the J call TRBJ2-1; D is undetermined. With 0 bases removed from V and 3 bases from J, the gap between germline ends came to 7 bases. Germline assignment: CDR1 SGHRS and CDR2 YFSETQ. This CDR3 contains 14 residues. The CDR3 bases are TGCGCCAGCAGCTTGGGCAGCATCTACAATGAGCAGTTCTTC. This gives the protein CASSLGSIYNEQFF.

This clonotype was seen a handful of times. This chain joins TRBV6-2 or TRBV6-3 and TRBJ2-1; 13 nucleotides align to TRBD2. The CDR3 covers 19 residues. V lost 5 bases, J lost 2 bases, and 12 bases stayed unmatched. In germline, CDR1 is MNHEY, CDR2 SVGEGT. DNA of the CDR3: TGTGCCAGCAGTCAACACGGGACTAGCGGGAAGCGGACCTACAATGAGCAGTTCTTC. Protein product: CASSQHGTSGKRTYNEQFF.

The chain joins TRBV12-3 or TRBV12-4 to TRBJ2-5; D gene ambiguous. The V gene lost 3 bases and the J gene lost 6 bases, with 14 bases spanning the gap. The CDR3 loop spans 14 amino acids. As DNA, the CDR3 is TGTGCCAGCAGTTTTTTATCGGGCATGAAGACCCAGTACTTC. This translates into CASSFLSGMKTQYF.

This clonotype was observed at least ten times. The chain recombines TRBV12-3 or TRBV12-4 with TRBJ2-1, with 13 bases lining up with TRBD2. The CDR3 consists of 16 residues. V was pared by 6 bases and J by 6 bases, with 8 bases of the junction left unmatched. The CDR3 reads CASRPGLAGPSNEQFF. CDR3 bases: TGTGCCAGCAGGCCGGGACTAGCGGGACCTTCCAATGAGCAGTTCTTC.

This rearrangement joins TRBV7-8 to TRBJ1-4, with no clear D. Germline-derived CDR1 and CDR2 are SGHVS and FQNEAQ. Between the trimmed V and J ends, which lost 5 bases and 8 bases, there was a span of 15 bases. The length of the CDR3 is 14 residues. The CDR3 here is CASSKSGSAEKLFF. CDR3 bases: TGTGCCAGCAGCAAAAGCGGGTCAGCCGAAAAACTGTTTTTT. Full variable domain (remainder filled in from reference TRBV7-8 and TRBJ1-4): GAGVSQSPRYKVAKRGQDVALRCDPISGHVSLFWYQQALGQGPEFLTYFQNEAQLDKSGLPSDRFFAERPEGSVSTLKIQRTQQEDSAVYLCASSKSGSAEKLFFGSGTQLSVL.

This clonotype was picked up a small number of times. J is TRBJ2-7 and V is TRBV5-1, with 9 nucleotides matching TRBD1. Germline-derived CDR1 and CDR2 are SGHRS and YFSETQ. The CDR3 spans 15 residues. V gave up 4 bases and J gave up 3 bases; unmatched junction bases: 8. The DNA for the CDR3 is TGCGCCAGCAGCCCGGGACAGGGAAGCTACTACGAGCAGTACTTC. This encodes CASSPGQGSYYEQYF.

This rearrangement joins TRBV11-1 to TRBJ2-3, with D perhaps matching TRBD2 (5 bases). V was shortened by 5 bases and J by 0 bases, with 30 bases between the two germline ends. This CDR3 is 21 amino acids long. Looked up from germline, CDR1 is SGHAT and CDR2 is FQDESV (reference sequence). This CDR3 is CASSLKRGNAGGLKSTDTQYF. The CDR3 DNA sequence: TGTGCCAGCAGCCTAAAAAGAGGGAACGCCGGCGGGCTTAAGAGCACAGATACGCAGTATTTT. Combining the CDR3 with reference TRBV11-1 and TRBJ2-3 gives the whole variable domain EAEVAQSPRYKITEKSQAVAFWCDPISGHATLYWYRQILGQGPELLVQFQDESVVDDSQLPKDRFSAERLKGVDSTLKIQPAELGDSAMYLCASSLKRGNAGGLKSTDTQYFGPGTRLTVL.

At least ten counts were recorded for this clonotype. The chain links TRBV15 to TRBJ2-3; D is possibly TRBD2 (5 bases). Trimming cost V 1 base and J 2 bases, with 13 bases left between them. Germline assignment: CDR1 LNHNV and CDR2 YYDKDF (reference sequence). The CDR3 loop spans 16 amino acids. The CDR3 nucleotides read TGTGCCACCAGCAGAGGAACGGCGGGTCCCACAGATACGCAGTATTTT. Amino acids: CATSRGTAGPTDTQYF. The full variable domain, in which reference TRBV15 and TRBJ2-3 provide the parts outside the CDR3, is DAMVIQNPRYQVTQFGKPVTLSCSQTLNHNVMYWYQQKSSQAPKLLFHYYDKDFNNEADTPDNFQSRRPNTSFCFLDIRSPGLGDTAMYLCATSRGTAGPTDTQYFGPGTRLTVL.

The chain links TRBV10-3 to TRBJ2-6; 7 bases are shared with TRBD2. This CDR3 contains 18 residues. CDR1 is ENHRY and CDR2 is SYGVKD in the germline V gene. J lost 0 bases, V lost 3 bases, and 8 bases had no gene match. The CDR3 here is CAISDGRGGSSGANVLTF. Written as DNA, the CDR3 is TGTGCCATCAGTGACGGACGGGGCGGGAGCTCTGGGGCCAACGTCCTGACTTTC.

V gene TRBV12-3 or TRBV12-4 combines with J gene TRBJ2-7; no firm D call. Trimming left V 5 bases short and J 9 bases short, with 17 bases between. The CDR3 sequence is 13 residues long. CDR3 sequence (DNA): TGTGCCAGCAGTCCCGACCGGGCTCGCGGGCAGTACTTC. Amino acids: CASSPDRARGQYF.

This chain links TRBV5-1 with TRBJ1-2, with D uncertain. CDR1 is SGHRS, CDR2 YFSETQ, per germline. Trimming shortened V by 0 bases and J by 7 bases, and 10 bases separated the two germline ends. The CDR3 loop spans 13 amino acids. CDR3 sequence: CASSLGGLSGYTF. In DNA form, the CDR3 reads TGCGCCAGCAGCTTGGGAGGTTTAAGTGGCTACACCTTC.

This clonotype was seen only a few times. The rearrangement uses TRBV12-3 or TRBV12-4 and TRBJ2-1, with 10 bases that match TRBD2. V lost 7 bases to trimming and J lost 6 bases; unmatched junction nucleotides: 6. The CDR3 length is 14 residues. The CDR3 DNA reads TGTGCCAGCACCCTAGCGGGAGCGGCCAATGAGCAGTTCTTC. It translates to CASTLAGAANEQFF.